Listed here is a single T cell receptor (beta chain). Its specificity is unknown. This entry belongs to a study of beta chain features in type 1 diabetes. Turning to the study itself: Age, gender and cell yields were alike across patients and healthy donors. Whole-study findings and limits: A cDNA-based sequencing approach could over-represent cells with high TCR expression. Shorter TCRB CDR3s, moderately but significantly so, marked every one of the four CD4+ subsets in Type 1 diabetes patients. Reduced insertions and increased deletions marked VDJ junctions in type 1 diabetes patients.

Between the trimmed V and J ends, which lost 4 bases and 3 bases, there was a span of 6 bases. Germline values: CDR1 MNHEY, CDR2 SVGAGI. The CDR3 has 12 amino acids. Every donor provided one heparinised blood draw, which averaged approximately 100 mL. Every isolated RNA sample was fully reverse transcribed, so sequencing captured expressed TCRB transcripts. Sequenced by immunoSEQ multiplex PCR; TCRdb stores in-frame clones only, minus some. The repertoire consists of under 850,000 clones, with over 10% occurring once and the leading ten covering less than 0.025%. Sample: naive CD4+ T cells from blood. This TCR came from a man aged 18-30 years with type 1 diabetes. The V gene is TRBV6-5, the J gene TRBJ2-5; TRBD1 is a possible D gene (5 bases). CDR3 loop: CASSSREETQYF. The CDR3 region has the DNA TGTGCCAGCAGTTCCAGGGAAGAGACCCAGTACTTC.